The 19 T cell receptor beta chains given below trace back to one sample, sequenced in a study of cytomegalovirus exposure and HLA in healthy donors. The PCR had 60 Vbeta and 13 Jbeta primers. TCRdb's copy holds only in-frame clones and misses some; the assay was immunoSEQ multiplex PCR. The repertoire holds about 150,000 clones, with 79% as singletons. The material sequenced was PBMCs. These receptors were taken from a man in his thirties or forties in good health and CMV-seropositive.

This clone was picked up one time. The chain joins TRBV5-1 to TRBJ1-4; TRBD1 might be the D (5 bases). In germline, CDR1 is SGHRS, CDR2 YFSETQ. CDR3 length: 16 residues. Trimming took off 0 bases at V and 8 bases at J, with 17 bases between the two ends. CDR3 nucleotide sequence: TGCGCCAGCAGCTTGGGAACAGGCGGCATTGGGGAAAAACTGTTTTTT. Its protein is CASSLGTGGIGEKLFF.

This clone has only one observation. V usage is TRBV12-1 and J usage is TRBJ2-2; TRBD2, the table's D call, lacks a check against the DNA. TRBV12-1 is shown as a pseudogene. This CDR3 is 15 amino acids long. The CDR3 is CASSSTSGGSGELFF. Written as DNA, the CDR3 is TGTGCCAGCAGCTCGACTAGCGGGGGTTCCGGGGAGCTGTTTTTT.

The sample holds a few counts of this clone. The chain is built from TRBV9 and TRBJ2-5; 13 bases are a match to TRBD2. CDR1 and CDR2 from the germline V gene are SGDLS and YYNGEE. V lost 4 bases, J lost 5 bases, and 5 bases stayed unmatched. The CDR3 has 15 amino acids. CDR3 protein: CASSTSGGAFETQYF. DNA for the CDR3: TGTGCCAGCAGCACTAGCGGGGGGGCTTTTGAGACCCAGTACTTC.

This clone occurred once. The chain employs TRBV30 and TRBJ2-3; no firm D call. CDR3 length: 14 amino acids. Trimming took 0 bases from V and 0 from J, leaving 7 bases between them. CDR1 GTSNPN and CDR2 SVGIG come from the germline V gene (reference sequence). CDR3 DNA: TGTGCCTGGAGTGTACTAATTAGCACAGATACGCAGTATTTT. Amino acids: CAWSVLISTDTQYF.

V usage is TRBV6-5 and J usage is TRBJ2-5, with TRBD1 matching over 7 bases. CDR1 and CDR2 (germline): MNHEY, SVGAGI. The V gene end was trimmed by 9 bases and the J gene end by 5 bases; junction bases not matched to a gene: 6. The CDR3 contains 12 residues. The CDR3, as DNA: TGTGCCAGTAGGGGGCGAAGGGAGACCCAGTACTTC. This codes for CASRGRRETQYF.

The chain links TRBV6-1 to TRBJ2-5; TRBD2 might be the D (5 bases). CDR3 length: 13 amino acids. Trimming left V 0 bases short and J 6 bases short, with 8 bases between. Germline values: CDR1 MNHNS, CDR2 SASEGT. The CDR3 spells CASSEAQRQTQYF. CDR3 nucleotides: TGTGCCAGCAGTGAAGCCCAGCGGCAGACCCAGTACTTC.

CDR3 coding DNA: TGTGCCAGCAGCTTAGTATCTAGGGAGAGCAATGAGCAGTTCTTC. Translated, it gives CASSLVSRESNEQFF. The chain has TRBV7-9 and TRBJ2-1; D may be TRBD2 (5 bases). V lost 1 base to trimming and J lost 6 bases, with 13 bases between them. This CDR3 is 15 amino acids long. Germline V CDR1 and CDR2: SEHNR, FQNEAQ (reference sequence).

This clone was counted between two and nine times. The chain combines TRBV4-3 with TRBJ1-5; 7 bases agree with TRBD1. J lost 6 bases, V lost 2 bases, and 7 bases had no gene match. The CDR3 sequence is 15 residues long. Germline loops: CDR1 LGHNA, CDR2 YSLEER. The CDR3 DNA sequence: TGCGCCAGCAGCCAAACGACAGGGAGTGGTCAGCCCCAGCATTTT. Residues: CASSQTTGSGQPQHF.

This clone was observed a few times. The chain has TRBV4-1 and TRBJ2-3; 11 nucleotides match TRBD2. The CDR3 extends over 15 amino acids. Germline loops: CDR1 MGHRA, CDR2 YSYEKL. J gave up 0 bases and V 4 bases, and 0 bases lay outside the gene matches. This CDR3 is CASSRTSGSTDTQYF. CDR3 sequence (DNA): TGCGCCAGCAGCCGGACTAGCGGGAGCACAGATACGCAGTATTTT.

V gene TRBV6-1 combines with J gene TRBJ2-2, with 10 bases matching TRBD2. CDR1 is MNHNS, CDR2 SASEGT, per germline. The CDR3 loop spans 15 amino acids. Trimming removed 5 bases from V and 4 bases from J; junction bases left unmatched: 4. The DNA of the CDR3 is TGTGCCAGCAGTTTACTAGCGGGAAGCACCGGGGAGCTGTTTTTT. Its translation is CASSLLAGSTGELFF.

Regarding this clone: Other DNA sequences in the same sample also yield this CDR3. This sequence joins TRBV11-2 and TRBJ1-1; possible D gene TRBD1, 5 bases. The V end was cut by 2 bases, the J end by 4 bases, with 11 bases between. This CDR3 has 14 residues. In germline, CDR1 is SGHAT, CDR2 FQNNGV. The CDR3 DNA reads TGTGCCAGCAGCTTACCGGGGGGGAGCACTGAAGCTTTCTTT. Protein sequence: CASSLPGGSTEAFF.

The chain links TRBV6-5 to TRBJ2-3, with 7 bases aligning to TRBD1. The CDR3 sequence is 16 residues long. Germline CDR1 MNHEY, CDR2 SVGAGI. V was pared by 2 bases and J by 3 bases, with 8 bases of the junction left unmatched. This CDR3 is CASSYGYRGRTDTQYF. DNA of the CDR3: TGTGCCAGCAGTTACGGGTACAGGGGCCGTACAGATACGCAGTATTTT.

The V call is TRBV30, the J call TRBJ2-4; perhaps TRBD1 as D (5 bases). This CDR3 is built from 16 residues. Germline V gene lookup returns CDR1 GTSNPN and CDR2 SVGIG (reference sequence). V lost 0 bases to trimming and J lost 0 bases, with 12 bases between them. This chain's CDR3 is CAWSVRQIVAKNIQYF. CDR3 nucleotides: TGTGCCTGGAGTGTAAGACAGATCGTAGCCAAAAACATTCAGTACTTC.

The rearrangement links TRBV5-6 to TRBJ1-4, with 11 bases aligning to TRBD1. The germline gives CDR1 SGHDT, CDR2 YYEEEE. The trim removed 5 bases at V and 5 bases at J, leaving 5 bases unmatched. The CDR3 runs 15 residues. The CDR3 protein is CASRPGQGENEKLFF. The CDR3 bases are TGTGCCAGCAGGCCGGGACAGGGGGAAAATGAAAAACTGTTTTTT.

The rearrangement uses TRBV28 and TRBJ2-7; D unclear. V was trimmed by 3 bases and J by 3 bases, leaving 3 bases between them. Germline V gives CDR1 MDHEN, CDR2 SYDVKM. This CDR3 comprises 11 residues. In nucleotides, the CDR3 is TGTGCCAGCAGTTTCCACTACGAGCAGTACTTC. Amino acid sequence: CASSFHYEQYF. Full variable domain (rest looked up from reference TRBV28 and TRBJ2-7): DVKVTQSSRYLVKRTGEKVFLECVQDMDHENMFWYRQDPGLGLRLIYFSYDVKMKEKGDIPEGYSVSREKKERFSLILESASTNQTSMYLCASSFHYEQYFGPGTRLTVT.

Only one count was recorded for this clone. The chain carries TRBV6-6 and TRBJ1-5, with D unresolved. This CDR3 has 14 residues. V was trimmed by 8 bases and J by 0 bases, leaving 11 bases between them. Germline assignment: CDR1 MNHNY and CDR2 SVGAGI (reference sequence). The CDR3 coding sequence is TGTGCCAGCTGCAGACTGTATAGCAATCAGCCCCAGCATTTT. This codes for CASCRLYSNQPQHF.

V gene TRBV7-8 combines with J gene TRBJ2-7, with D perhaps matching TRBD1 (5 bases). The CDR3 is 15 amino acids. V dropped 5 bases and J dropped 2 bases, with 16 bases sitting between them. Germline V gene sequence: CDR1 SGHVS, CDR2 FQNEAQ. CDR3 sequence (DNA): TGTGCCAGCAGCGGCAGGGTCCTCGGAACCTACGAGCAGTACTTC. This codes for CASSGRVLGTYEQYF. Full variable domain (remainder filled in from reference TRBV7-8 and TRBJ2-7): GAGVSQSPRYKVAKRGQDVALRCDPISGHVSLFWYQQALGQGPEFLTYFQNEAQLDKSGLPSDRFFAERPEGSVSTLKIQRTQQEDSAVYLCASSGRVLGTYEQYFGPGTRLTVT.

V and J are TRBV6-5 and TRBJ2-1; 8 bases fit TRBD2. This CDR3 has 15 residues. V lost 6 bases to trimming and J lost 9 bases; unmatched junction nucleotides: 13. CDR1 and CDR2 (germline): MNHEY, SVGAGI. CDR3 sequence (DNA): TGTGCCAGCAGAGAACTAGCGGCCCCTTATGCTGAGCAGTTCTTC. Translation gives CASRELAAPYAEQFF.

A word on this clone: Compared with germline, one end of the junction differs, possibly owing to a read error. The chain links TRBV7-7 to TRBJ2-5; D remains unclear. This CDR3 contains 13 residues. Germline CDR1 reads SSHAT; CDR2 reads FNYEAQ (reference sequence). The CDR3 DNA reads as TGTGCTAGCAGCTTATCTAAAATGGAGACCCAGTACTTC. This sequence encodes CASSLSKMETQYF.